The T cell receptor (beta chain) under discussion was sequenced for a study of blood T cells in healthy people across ages. Study-level results: It was the long-lived donors that had more naive CD4+ cells and higher diversity than aged donors.

The CDR3 is made up of 14 amino acids. Primed by a sample-barcoded 5' primer and a J-beta primer mix, a second PCR proceeded for about 6 to 12 cycles. All samples gave at least 2.5 million CDR3-containing paired-end reads. TCRdb used MiXCR to reprocess the 5' RACE reads, holding one entry per CDR3 protein. The data show more than 650,000 distinct CDR3 sequences, roughly 20% seen once. To note about this clonotype: Antigen unknown. At one end the junction does not follow the germline gene, possibly because of a read error.

About 10 milliliters of peripheral blood were drawn from each donor into EDTA-treated tubes. Each sample provided at least 5 micrograms of extracted total RNA. Sequencing used blood. V and J are TRBV12-3 or TRBV12-4 and TRBJ2-5; tentatively, D is TRBD2 (7 bases). The sequence came from a man aged 65 to 79 in good health. The CDR3 sequence is CAGSRGGFQETQYF. Written as DNA, the CDR3 is TGTGCCGGCAGTCGCGGGGGCTTCCAAGAGACCCAGTACTTC.